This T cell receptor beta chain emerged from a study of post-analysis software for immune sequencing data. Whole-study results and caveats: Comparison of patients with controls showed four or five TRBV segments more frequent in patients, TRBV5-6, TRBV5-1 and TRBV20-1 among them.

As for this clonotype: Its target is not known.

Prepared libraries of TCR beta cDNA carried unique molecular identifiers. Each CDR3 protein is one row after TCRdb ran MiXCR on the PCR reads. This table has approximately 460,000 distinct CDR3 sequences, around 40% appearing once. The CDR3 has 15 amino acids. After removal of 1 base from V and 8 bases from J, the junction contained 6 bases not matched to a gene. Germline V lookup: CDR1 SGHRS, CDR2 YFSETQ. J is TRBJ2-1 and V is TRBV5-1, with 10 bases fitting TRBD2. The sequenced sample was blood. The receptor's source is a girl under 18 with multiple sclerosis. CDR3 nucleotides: TGCGCCAGCAGCTTGCCGCCTAGCGGGAGAGATGAGCAGTTCTTC. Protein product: CASSLPPSGRDEQFF.